This TCR beta chain was captured by sequencing in a study of identical twins (dated by TCRdb to about 2016). With respect to the entire study: TCR alpha and beta repertoires from monozygotic twins, unrelated adults of various ages and cord blood were deep-sequenced to test whether fetal clonotypes persist. To rule out contamination, replicate twin experiments were performed at different times with different library preparation protocols. What the research found in general, with its limitations: Abundant cord blood beta clonotypes carried fewer insertions; young adult naive repertoires showed a weaker similar trend, while memory repertoires showed none. Zero-insertion analyses could be partly confounded by invariant T cells such as MAIT and iNKT, though diverse VJ usage argued against such confounding for most clonotypes. Out-of-frame TCR alpha sharing in monozygotic twins was systematically underestimated by recombination models, whereas sharing between unrelated individuals was in agreement with the recombination models. Compared with coincidental sharing between unrelated individuals, out-of-frame TCR alpha sequences shared between twins showed an excess of sequences with low generation probability. Because the same donors could not be followed over many years, the conclusions relied on cross-sectional statistical analysis. Excess twin sharing in beta out-of-frame sequences was weaker because fewer shared sequences lowered the signal-to-noise ratio.

Looking up the germline V gene yields CDR1 MNHEY and CDR2 SVGEGT. At the junction V is shortened by 4 bases and J by 3 bases, with 12 bases in between. The CDR3 numbers 14 residues from cysteine through phenylalanine. Only CDR3 DNA remains: 42 bases, in frame from the first base. Turning to this clonotype: Its antigen is currently not known. No much larger clone exists at a distance of one base, and base qualities are not known.

The method behind the library was 5' RACE. Sequencing used an Illumina HiSeq 2000. Template switching added a universal primer binding site, and the final cDNA carried a unique molecular identifier that allowed TCR cDNA molecules to be counted accurately. Specific primers in the conserved constant-segment region were used to synthesize first-strand cDNA for the TCR alpha and beta chains. To control for contamination, each cDNA library was double barcoded with a SMART-Mk sample barcode plus Illumina barcodes. TruSeq adapter sequences and Illumina sample barcodes were added in two successive PCR steps. Sequencing of the TCR alpha and beta cDNA libraries was done on the Illumina HiSeq platform using custom primers. The study's processing was this. MiGEC was used to process raw reads and extract unique molecular identifiers, and MiXCR was used to find CDR3 positions. For each individual, recombination models were inferred using an EM algorithm with the repgenHMM and IGoR tools. Shared clonotype analysis was performed with the tcR package in R, normalizing sharing by the product of cloneset sizes. To study raw recombination free of thymic and clonal selection effects, out-of-frame nonproductive sequences were analyzed. TCRdb ran its own pipeline on the public reads, namely fastp trimming at Q25 and MiXCR clone calling, and kept in-frame beta chains. A single entry per CDR3 protein holds the most common genes and DNA from its merged rows. None of the V and J calls come from the authors' own analysis; TCRdb made them. This sample holds fewer than 250,000 distinct CDR3 sequences; less than 20% were observed only once. The ten most abundant clones make up 40% of the sample.

Every donor was a healthy Caucasian. Three pairs of female monozygotic twins, all aged about 18 to 30 years, made up the twin cohort. Positive isolation kits from Invitrogen were used to isolate CD4+ and CD8+ T cell populations. These same data were also listed under a study on T cells expressing NK-cell markers. Looking at the second paper: Three sorted T-cell subsets (CD3+CD56+NKG2C+, CD3+CD56+NKG2C- and CD3+CD56-NKG2C+) from 8 or 9 donors had their TCR beta-chain repertoires profiled. Among the eight sequenced donors, only one was HCMV-seronegative, while the other seven were HCMV-seropositive. In several experiments an anti-gammadeltaTCR antibody was added to restrict sorting to alphabetaTCR-expressing T cells. In six donors, the dominant CD3+CD56+NKG2C+ clonotypes were among the top 10 CD8+ clonotypes and accounted for about 1.0-7.5% of CD8+ T cells. Those dominant clonotypes were again the most abundant among CD3+CD56-NKG2C+ cells in a handful of donors, at about 25-65%. Whether the expanded NKG2C-expressing T cell clones were specific for HCMV antigens was left unclear. The study sequenced eight donors, all healthy volunteers chosen at random: three men and five women. A commercial ELISA kit detecting HCMV-specific IgG in serum was used to determine HCMV serostatus. MIGEC was used to demultiplex reads and group the reads by UMI, and MiTCR was used to assemble and quantify clonotypes. Only TCR cDNA sequences supported by at least two reads were kept to exclude erroneous sequences. The tcR package was used for downstream repertoire analysis, and clonotypes were matched across fractions by CDR3 nucleotide sequence plus V segment. VDJmatch was used to annotate antigen specificity against VDJdb, with one amino acid substitution in CDR3 allowed.

In this chain, TRBV6-2 or TRBV6-3 is recombined with TRBJ1-1, with the D segment identity uncertain. The source material was CD8+ T cells sorted from blood. The TCR was taken from a woman in her late teens or twenties in good health. This receptor carries the CDR3 CASSSAPLHTEAFF. The DNA sequence follows: TGTGCCAGCAGTTCGGCTCCCTTGCACACTGAAGCTTTCTTT.